These T cell receptor beta chains were read from a single sample in a study of patients and donors after allogeneic stem cell transplantation. Via MiXCR, TCRdb re-called the RT-PCR reads, giving one row per CDR3 protein. In the table there are 400,000 to 500,000 distinct CDR3 sequences, 16% of which are singletons. The sample comprised blood, either unsorted or a sorted T cell fraction (not recorded which). All receptors derive from a human donor who was either an allogeneic HSCT recipient or a stem cell or donor lymphocyte infusion donor (not recorded which). It is not recorded whose cells these are; they may come from a transplant donor. Each CDR3 is given with its conserved first and last residue. Fields, in order: D gene, CDR3 length, clone size, J gene, V gene, CDR3 protein, CDR3 DNA. A D gene is named only where the DNA matches it firmly. Expanded clones get a size class; other rows say once, few or many, or leave the size out.

>NA|13|NA|TRBJ2-1|TRBV6-1
CASRMTAWGEQFF
TGTGCCAGCAGGATGACAGCCTGGGGTGAGCAGTTCTTC
>NA|16|NA|TRBJ2-1|TRBV3-1
CASSPEGWSGYNEQFF
TGTGCCAGCAGCCCGGAGGGATGGAGCGGGTACAATGAGCAGTTCTTC
>NA|15|few|TRBJ2-2|TRBV28
CASREGGLNTGELFF
TGTGCCAGCAGGGAGGGGGGCCTGAACACCGGGGAGCTGTTTTTT
>NA|13|NA|TRBJ2-1|TRBV11-1
CASSALDGNEQFF
TGTGCCAGCAGCGCACTAGATGGTAATGAGCAGTTCTTC
>TRBD1|14|few|TRBJ1-5|TRBV2
CASRGTGGEQPQHF
TGTGCCAGCCGTGGGACAGGGGGCGAACAGCCCCAGCATTTT
>NA|15|few|TRBJ1-1|TRBV5-6
CASSQLTRANTEAFF
TGTGCCAGCAGCCAATTAACCAGGGCGAACACTGAAGCTTTCTTT
>NA|15|few|TRBJ2-1|TRBV7-3
CASSLLGSAVNEQFF
TGTGCCAGCAGCTTGTTGGGGAGCGCTGTCAATGAGCAGTTCTTC
>TRBD2|15|many|TRBJ2-2|TRBV5-1
CASSSGLSNTGELFF
TGCGCCAGCAGCTCGGGACTATCTAACACCGGGGAGCTGTTTTTT
>TRBD1|15|NA|TRBJ1-2|TRBV5-6
CASSRDREKNYGYTF
TGTGCCAGCAGCCGTGACAGGGAGAAAAACTATGGCTACACCTTC
>NA|14|few|TRBJ1-5|TRBV6-2/TRBV6-3
CASSTAGSNQPQHF
TGTGCCAGCAGTACGGCAGGTAGCAATCAGCCCCAGCATTTT
>NA|14|NA|TRBJ1-2|TRBV7-9
CASSPALWGLAYTF
TGTGCCAGCAGCCCCGCCCTGTGGGGTCTCGCCTACACCTTC